The next 10 T cell receptor beta chains were all read from a single sample in a study of blood T cell repertoires in COVID-19 (TCRdb year 2020). Library preparation was by the immunoSEQ multiplex PCR assay. TCRdb took over this immuneACCESS table, retaining in-frame rearrangements with V and J assigned. Such tables are incomplete; in checked studies, under half of the missing clones stem from an unresolved V gene, and the remainder is unexplained. This sample is represented by approximately 250,000 clones; about 81% of them were singletons. The top ten clones comprise roughly 4% of the sample. Sequences were obtained from PBMCs or T cells enriched from blood (not recorded which). The source is a man aged 25-45 years with acute COVID-19.

This chain joins TRBV3-1 (or the pseudogene TRBV3-2) and TRBJ2-3, with D perhaps TRBD2 (6 bases). The germline gives CDR1 LGHDT, CDR2 YNNKEL (reference sequence). V lost 3 bases, J lost 2 bases, and 12 bases lay in between. The CDR3 extends over 15 amino acids. CDR3 protein: CASSQLGGPTDTQYF. DNA for the CDR3: TGTGCCAGCAGCCAGCTCGGGGGACCCACAGATACGCAGTATTTT.

The rearrangement uses TRBV29-1 and TRBJ1-1; D may be TRBD1 (5 bases). Germline V gene lookup returns CDR1 SQVTM and CDR2 ANQGSEA. V lost 4 bases and J 4 bases, leaving 13 bases between the germline ends. This CDR3 contains 13 residues. CDR3 sequence (DNA): TGCAGCGTTGTAGCAGGGCGGGGCACTGAAGCTTTCTTT. Its protein product is CSVVAGRGTEAFF.

This chain connects TRBV9 to TRBJ1-3; D unclear. Trimming pared 3 bases from V and 3 bases from J, leaving 7 bases between. Germline V lookup: CDR1 SGDLS, CDR2 YYNGEE. The CDR3 contains 13 residues. The CDR3 nucleotides are TGTGCCAGCAGCGAGACGGGTGGAAACACCATATATTTT. Its translation is CASSETGGNTIYF.

The genes are TRBV11-3 and TRBJ2-1, with a weak D call TRBD1 (5 bases). Trimming stripped 5 bases from V and 14 bases from J, with 25 bases between. The CDR3 has 15 amino acids. Germline V gene sequence: CDR1 SGHNT, CDR2 YENEEA. The CDR3 loop reads CASSAPARGQQEKFF. CDR3 sequence (DNA): TGTGCCAGCAGCGCCCCGGCCCGTGGGCAACAGGAGAAGTTCTTC.

Concerning this clone itself: One end of the junction is discordant with germline, which a read error may explain. The gene calls are TRBV6-2 or TRBV6-3 and TRBJ2-1; D might be TRBD2 (5 bases). CDR3 length: 13 amino acids. The V gene's germline CDR1 is MNHEY and CDR2 SVGEGT. CDR3 residues: CASSYSTPAWGVF. The DNA for the CDR3 is TGTGCCAGCAGTTACTCGACGCCAGCATGGGGAGTCTTC.

The chain employs TRBV9 and TRBJ2-1; 11 positions agree with TRBD2. The CDR3 covers 17 residues. Unmatched junction bases numbered 8, after V lost 0 bases and J lost 6 bases. Germline V gene data show CDR1 as SGDLS and CDR2 as YYNGEE. CDR3 loop: CASSVGVSSGGINEQFF. CDR3 sequence (DNA): TGTGCCAGCAGCGTAGGGGTATCTAGCGGGGGGATCAATGAGCAGTTCTTC.

J is TRBJ1-4 and V is TRBV5-1; maybe TRBD1 (5 bases). This CDR3 region has 15 residues. Germline V gene data show CDR1 as SGHRS and CDR2 as YFSETQ. The ends were cut back, 0 bases at V and 0 bases at J, with 6 bases in the middle. The chain's CDR3 is CASSLVGATNEKLFF. CDR3 DNA: TGCGCCAGCAGCTTGGTAGGGGCAACTAATGAAAAACTGTTTTTT.

The chain couples TRBV5-1 to TRBJ2-4, with D possibly TRBD1 on 5 matching bases. The V gene lost 0 bases and the J gene lost 8 bases, with 12 bases spanning the gap. CDR1 is SGHRS and CDR2 is YFSETQ in the germline V gene. This CDR3 is 14 amino acids long. CDR3: CASSLGDSNDIQYF. CDR3 in DNA: TGCGCCAGCAGCTTGGGTGACAGTAATGACATTCAGTACTTC.

The chain couples TRBV30 to TRBJ2-3; possible D gene TRBD2, 6 bases. Germline V gene sequence: CDR1 GTSNPN, CDR2 SVGIG (reference sequence). The length of the CDR3 is 15 residues. V was trimmed by 1 base and J by 3 bases, leaving 14 bases between them. CDR3 sequence reads: CAWSDGLSGTDTQYF. CDR3 bases: TGTGCCTGGAGTGACGGACTCAGCGGGACAGATACGCAGTATTTT.

V usage is TRBV27 and J usage is TRBJ1-4; 8 positions agree with TRBD1. Trimming at V came to 10 bases and at J to 0 bases, leaving 4 bases not matched to a gene. Germline V CDR1 and CDR2: MNHEY, SMNVEV (reference sequence). CDR3 size: 14 residues. Here the CDR3 reads CATKGQATNEKLFF. CDR3 nucleotides: TGTGCCACAAAGGGACAGGCAACTAATGAAAAACTGTTTTTT.